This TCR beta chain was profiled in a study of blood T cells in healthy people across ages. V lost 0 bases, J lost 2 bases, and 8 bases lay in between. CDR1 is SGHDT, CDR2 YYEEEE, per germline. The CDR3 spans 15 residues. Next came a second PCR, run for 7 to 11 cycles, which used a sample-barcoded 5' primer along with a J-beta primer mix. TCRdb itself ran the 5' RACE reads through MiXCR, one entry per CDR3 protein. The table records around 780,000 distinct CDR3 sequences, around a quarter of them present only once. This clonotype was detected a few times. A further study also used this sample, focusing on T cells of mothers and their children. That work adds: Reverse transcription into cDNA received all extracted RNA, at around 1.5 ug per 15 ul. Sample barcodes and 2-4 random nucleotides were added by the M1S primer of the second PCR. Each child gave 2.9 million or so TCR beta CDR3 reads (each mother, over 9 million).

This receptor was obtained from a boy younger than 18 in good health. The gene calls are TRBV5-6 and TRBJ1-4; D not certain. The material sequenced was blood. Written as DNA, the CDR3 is TGTGCCAGCAGCTTGGAGGGAAGGACTAATGAAAAACTGTTTTTT. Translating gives CASSLEGRTNEKLFF.